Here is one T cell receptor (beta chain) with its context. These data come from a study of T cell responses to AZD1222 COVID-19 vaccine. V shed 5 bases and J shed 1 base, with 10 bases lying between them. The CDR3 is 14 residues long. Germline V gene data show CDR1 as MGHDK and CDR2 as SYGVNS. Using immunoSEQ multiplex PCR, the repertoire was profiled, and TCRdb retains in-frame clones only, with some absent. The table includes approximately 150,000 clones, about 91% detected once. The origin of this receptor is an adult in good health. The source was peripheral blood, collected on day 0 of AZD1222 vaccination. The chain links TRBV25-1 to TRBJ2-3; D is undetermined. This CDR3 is CASSKRQGTDTQYF. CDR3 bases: TGTGCCAGCAGTAAAAGGCAGGGCACAGATACGCAGTATTTT.